One sample yielded the 26 T cell receptor beta chains listed below, sequenced in a study of cytomegalovirus exposure and HLA in healthy donors. PCR was performed using 60 Vbeta and 13 Jbeta primers. TCRdb's table, derived via immunoSEQ multiplex PCR, lists solely in-frame clones and lacks some. Across about 200,000 clones, the top ten clones capture roughly 1.1% of the sample. The sample taken for sequencing was PBMCs. These TCRs come from a girl aged 2-10 years in good health and CMV-seropositive.

The chain recombines TRBV7-8 with TRBJ2-7, with D hard to call. There are 12 residues in the CDR3. Deletions cut 2 bases from V and 3 bases from J, with 5 bases between. In germline, CDR1 is SGHVS, CDR2 FQNEAQ. CDR3 protein: CASSLPLYEQYF. The DNA for the CDR3 is TGTGCCAGCAGCTTACCCCTCTACGAGCAGTACTTC. The variable domain in full, with the rest retrieved from reference TRBV7-8 and TRBJ2-7, is GAGVSQSPRYKVAKRGQDVALRCDPISGHVSLFWYQQALGQGPEFLTYFQNEAQLDKSGLPSDRFFAERPEGSVSTLKIQRTQQEDSAVYLCASSLPLYEQYFGPGTRLTVT.

The V call is TRBV13, the J call TRBJ2-1, with 11 positions matching TRBD2. This CDR3 has 14 residues. Germline values: CDR1 PRHDT, CDR2 FYEKMQ (reference sequence). The J segment lost 4 bases and the V segment lost 4 bases, leaving 0 bases of the junction unmatched. This CDR3 reads CASSSSGRYNEQFF. The DNA of the CDR3 is TGTGCCAGCAGCTCTAGCGGGAGGTACAATGAGCAGTTCTTC.

The chain recombines TRBV5-6 with TRBJ1-2; 7 bases line up with TRBD1. Per germline, CDR1 SGHDT and CDR2 YYEEEE. The junction had 12 bases not matched to a gene; V was cut back by 0 bases and J by 7 bases. This CDR3 has 16 amino acids. In DNA form, the CDR3 reads TGTGCCAGCAGCTTGGGAACCTCGACAGGGTCTGGTGGCTACACCTTC. Encoded protein: CASSLGTSTGSGGYTF.

The genes are TRBV19 and TRBJ2-7; possible D gene TRBD2, 6 bases. The V and J ends lost 10 bases and 7 bases respectively, with 23 bases between them. CDR1 and CDR2 from the germline V gene are LNHDA and SQIVND (reference sequence). The CDR3 runs 14 residues. The DNA of the CDR3 is TGTGCCACGTCCGGGACTTCTACATCGGGGGAGCAGTACTTC. It yields the protein CATSGTSTSGEQYF.

V is TRBV18 and J is TRBJ2-2, with D possibly matching TRBD1 (6 bases). Trimming removed 1 base from V and 5 bases from J, with 14 bases in between. The CDR3 spans 16 residues. Germline V gene sequence: CDR1 KGHSH, CDR2 LQKENI. The CDR3 reads CASSPLVAGETGELFF. The CDR3 DNA sequence: TGTGCCAGCTCACCACTTGTGGCAGGGGAGACCGGGGAGCTGTTTTTT. Combining the CDR3 with reference TRBV18 and TRBJ2-2 gives the whole variable domain NAGVMQNPRHLVRRRGQEARLRCSPMKGHSHVYWYRQLPEEGLKFMVYLQKENIIDESGMPKERFSAEFPKEGPSILRIQQVVRGDSAAYFCASSPLVAGETGELFFGEGSRLTVL.

The chain employs TRBV6-5 and TRBJ2-1, with 8 bases aligning to TRBD2. The CDR3 is 16 residues long. The ends lost 0 bases at V and 4 bases at J; junction bases unmatched: 5. Germline loops: CDR1 MNHEY, CDR2 SVGAGI. CDR3 sequence reads: CASSYSLAGRYNEQFF. CDR3 nucleotide sequence: TGTGCCAGCAGTTACTCGTTAGCGGGACGGTACAATGAGCAGTTCTTC.

The gene calls are TRBV11-2 and TRBJ1-2; 8 positions match TRBD1. This CDR3 spans 13 amino acids. Germline trimming cut 4 bases from V and 4 bases from J; bases unmatched to any gene: 2. The germline CDR1 and CDR2 sequences are SGHAT and FQNNGV. CDR3 amino acids: CASSSGGGYGYTF. The CDR3 DNA sequence: TGTGCCAGCAGCTCAGGGGGCGGCTATGGCTACACCTTC. Looking up the rest from reference TRBV11-2 and TRBJ1-2 gives the full variable domain: EAGVAQSPRYKIIEKRQSVAFWCNPISGHATLYWYQQILGQGPKLLIQFQNNGVVDDSQLPKDRFSAERLKGVDSTLKIQPAKLEDSAVYLCASSSGGGYGYTFGSGTRLTVV.

The chain recombines TRBV5-6 with TRBJ2-4; a possible D gene is TRBD2 (5 bases). Germline V gives CDR1 SGHDT, CDR2 YYEEEE. This CDR3 comprises 14 residues. Trimming took 2 bases from V and 8 from J, leaving 14 bases between them. The CDR3 DNA sequence: TGTGCCAGCAGCTTTTGGACCCAGGAGGACATTCAGTACTTC. Translating gives CASSFWTQEDIQYF.

The chain couples TRBV10-1 to TRBJ2-7; 11 bases are shared with TRBD2. J gave up 6 bases and V 9 bases, and 16 bases lay outside the gene matches. This CDR3 is built from 16 residues. Germline CDR1 and CDR2: WNHNN and SYGVQD (reference sequence). The CDR3 spells CASCLGDPSGRCEQYF. The CDR3 bases are TGCGCCAGTTGCCTGGGGGATCCTAGCGGGAGGTGCGAGCAGTACTTC.

V gene TRBV29-1 combines with J gene TRBJ2-7, with 8 bases matching TRBD1. CDR3 length equals 11 residues. CDR1 SQVTM and CDR2 ANQGSEA come from the germline V gene. V gave up 4 bases and J gave up 7 bases; unmatched junction bases: 3. Here the CDR3 DNA reads TGCAGCGTTGGACAGGGGTGGGAGCAGTACTTC. It is translated as CSVGQGWEQYF.

The rearrangement joins TRBV5-1 to TRBJ2-7; 7 nucleotides agree with TRBD1. The CDR3 covers 14 residues. Germline V gene sequence: CDR1 SGHRS, CDR2 YFSETQ. The V and J ends lost 1 base and 3 bases, in that order; junction bases with no gene match: 4. CDR3 protein: CASSLRDSHYEQYF. The DNA of the CDR3 is TGCGCCAGCAGCTTGCGGGACAGCCACTACGAGCAGTACTTC.

The chain recombines TRBV7-9 with TRBJ2-2, with 7 bases lining up with TRBD2. The germline V gene has CDR1 SEHNR and CDR2 FQNEAQ (reference sequence). V trimming: 4 bases; J trimming: 2 bases; junction bases outside the gene matches: 16. CDR3 length: 19 amino acids. CDR3 nucleotide sequence: TGTGCCAGCAGCTCAAGTAACCCCAGCGGGAATATTAACACCGGGGAGCTGTTTTTT. Translating it yields CASSSSNPSGNINTGELFF.

The J gene is TRBJ1-3, the V gene TRBV5-1; no clear D gene. V was pared by 2 bases and J by 4 bases, with 19 bases between. The V gene's germline CDR1 is SGHRS and CDR2 YFSETQ. The length of the CDR3 is 17 residues. The CDR3 here is CASSLAASGARGNTIYF. CDR3 nucleotides: TGCGCCAGCAGCTTAGCCGCATCCGGAGCGCGGGGAAACACCATATATTTT.

V usage is TRBV28 and J usage is TRBJ2-6, with TRBD2 as a possible D gene (5 bases). The CDR3 totals 16 residues. V lost 6 bases and J lost 1, with 13 bases in between. CDR1 and CDR2 (germline): MDHEN, SYDVKM. The CDR3, as DNA: TGTGCCAGCAGGGAAGCTCGGAGGTCTGGGGCCAACGTCCTGACTTTC. Amino acid sequence: CASREARRSGANVLTF.

This chain joins TRBV7-9 and TRBJ1-2; TRBD1 aligns across 8 bases. Germline V lookup: CDR1 SEHNR, CDR2 FQNEAQ (reference sequence). Trimming at V came to 2 bases and at J to 6 bases, leaving 2 bases not matched to a gene. The CDR3 covers 13 residues. CDR3 residues: CASSLQGANGYTF. For the CDR3, the DNA is TGTGCCAGCAGCTTACAGGGGGCTAATGGCTACACCTTC.

The chain recombines TRBV14 with TRBJ2-7; D may be TRBD1 (5 bases). This CDR3 comprises 12 residues. Trimming removed 3 bases from V and 6 bases from J, with 9 bases in between. Germline CDR1 is SGHDN and CDR2 is FVKESK. CDR3 region: CASSHQGSEQYF. The CDR3 DNA follows: TGTGCCAGCAGCCACCAGGGATCCGAGCAGTACTTC. Filled out from reference TRBV14 and TRBJ2-7, the complete variable domain reads EAGVTQFPSHSVIEKGQTVTLRCDPISGHDNLYWYRRVMGKEIKFLLHFVKESKQDESGMPNNRFLAERTGGTYSTLKVQPAELEDSGVYFCASSHQGSEQYFGPGTRLTVT.

In nucleotides, the CDR3 is TGTGCCAGTACCCAAGCGACAGGGGATTTAAACTATGGCTACACCTTC. It specifies CASTQATGDLNYGYTF. This rearrangement joins TRBV19 to TRBJ1-2; 8 nucleotides align to TRBD1. The V and J ends lost 7 bases and 2 bases, in that order; junction bases with no gene match: 12. Germline lookup yields CDR1 LNHDA and CDR2 SQIVND (reference sequence). CDR3 size: 16 residues.

The V and J genes are TRBV27 and TRBJ1-5, with unresolved D. This CDR3 is 13 amino acids long. Trimming took 1 base from V and 5 from J, leaving 6 bases between them. Germline V gene lookup returns CDR1 MNHEY and CDR2 SMNVEV (reference sequence). The CDR3 nucleotides are TGTGCCAGCAGTTTATTAGCCGATCAGCCCCAGCATTTT. Translation gives CASSLLADQPQHF.

The chain links TRBV5-1 to TRBJ1-4, with TRBD1 matching 9 bases. V lost 0 bases and J lost 5; bases outside the gene matches: 8. The CDR3 is made up of 17 amino acids. CDR1 and CDR2 from the germline V gene are SGHRS and YFSETQ. The DNA of the CDR3 is TGCGCCAGCAGCTTGGGGACAGGGGCCGAAGCCAATGAAAAACTGTTTTTT. This gives the protein CASSLGTGAEANEKLFF.

J is TRBJ1-5 and V is TRBV6-1; TRBD1 matches 10 bases. The CDR3 runs to 14 residues. V lost 6 bases, J lost 2 bases, and 1 base stayed unmatched. Germline V gene sequence: CDR1 MNHNS, CDR2 SASEGT. The CDR3 loop is CASRGTGGNQPQHF. CDR3 DNA: TGTGCCAGCAGAGGGACAGGGGGCAATCAGCCCCAGCATTTT.

The genes are TRBV5-6 and TRBJ2-3; 9 bases line up with TRBD2. In germline, CDR1 is SGHDT, CDR2 YYEEEE. This CDR3 has 16 amino acids. V lost 4 bases and J lost 7; bases outside the gene matches: 13. CDR3 DNA sequence: TGTGCCAGCAGCCCCCTGGGGCGGGAGGGTGCAAATACGCAGTATTTT. This sequence encodes CASSPLGREGANTQYF.

V gene TRBV5-1 combines with J gene TRBJ1-2; D is perhaps TRBD1 (6 bases). V lost 3 bases and J 6 bases, leaving 12 bases between the germline ends. The CDR3 spans 13 residues. Germline-derived CDR1 and CDR2 are SGHRS and YFSETQ. The CDR3 DNA is TGCGCCAGCAGCTCACAGGGAGTCAATGGCTACACCTTC. It encodes CASSSQGVNGYTF.

J is TRBJ1-2 and V is TRBV10-3; D is ambiguous. This CDR3 is 13 amino acids long. Germline CDR1 ENHRY, CDR2 SYGVKD. V lost 9 bases and J 3 bases, leaving 14 bases between the germline ends. The CDR3 is CAIKSELHYGYTF. The CDR3 coding sequence is TGTGCCATTAAGTCTGAGCTCCACTATGGCTACACCTTC.

The chain employs TRBV29-1 and TRBJ2-3, with 8 bases identical to TRBD2. The CDR3 consists of 14 residues. Germline V gives CDR1 SQVTM, CDR2 ANQGSEA. Trimming at V came to 8 bases and at J to 6 bases, leaving 13 bases not matched to a gene. CDR3 in DNA: TGCAGCCCAGAAGGACTAGCCGGGGGGGATACGCAGTATTTT. Translated, it gives CSPEGLAGGDTQYF.

The chain employs TRBV27 and TRBJ2-2, with TRBD1 matching over 7 bases. V trimming: 6 bases; J trimming: 7 bases; junction bases outside the gene matches: 14. The CDR3 consists of 16 residues. CDR1 is MNHEY and CDR2 is SMNVEV in the germline V gene (reference sequence). CDR3 coding DNA: TGTGCCAGCAGCCGACAGGGCGTAAGTTTACACGGGGAGCTGTTTTTT. Translation: CASSRQGVSLHGELFF.

This chain connects TRBV18 to TRBJ1-1; TRBD1 is a possible D gene (6 bases). CDR3 length: 12 amino acids. Germline-derived CDR1 and CDR2 are KGHSH and LQKENI. Trimming shortened V by 3 bases and J by 8 bases, and 10 bases separated the two germline ends. The CDR3 sequence is CASSPDRNEAFF. The DNA of the CDR3 is TGTGCCAGCTCACCTGACAGGAACGAAGCTTTCTTT.